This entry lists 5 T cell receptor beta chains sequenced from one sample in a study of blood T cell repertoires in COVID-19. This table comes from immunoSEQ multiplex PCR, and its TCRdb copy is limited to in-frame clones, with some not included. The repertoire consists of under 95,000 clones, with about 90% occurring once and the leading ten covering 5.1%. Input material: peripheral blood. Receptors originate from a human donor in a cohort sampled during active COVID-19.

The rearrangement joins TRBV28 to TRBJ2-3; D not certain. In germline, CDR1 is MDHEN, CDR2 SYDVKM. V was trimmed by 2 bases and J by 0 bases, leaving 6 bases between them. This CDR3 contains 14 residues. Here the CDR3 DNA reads TGTGCCAGCAGTTTAATTCTAAGCACAGATACGCAGTATTTT. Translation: CASSLILSTDTQYF.

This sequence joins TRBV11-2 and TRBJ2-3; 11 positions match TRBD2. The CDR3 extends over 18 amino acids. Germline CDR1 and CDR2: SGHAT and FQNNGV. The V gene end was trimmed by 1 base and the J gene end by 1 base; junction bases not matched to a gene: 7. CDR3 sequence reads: CASSLVATSGTRTDTQYF. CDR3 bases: TGTGCCAGCAGCTTAGTGGCGACTAGCGGGACCCGCACAGATACGCAGTATTTT.

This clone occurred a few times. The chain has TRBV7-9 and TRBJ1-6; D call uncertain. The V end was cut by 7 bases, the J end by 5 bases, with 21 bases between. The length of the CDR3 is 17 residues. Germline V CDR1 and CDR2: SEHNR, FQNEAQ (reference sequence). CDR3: CASTERTGRRDNSPLHF. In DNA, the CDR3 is TGTGCCAGCACCGAACGGACGGGCCGGCGGGATAATTCACCCCTCCACTTT.

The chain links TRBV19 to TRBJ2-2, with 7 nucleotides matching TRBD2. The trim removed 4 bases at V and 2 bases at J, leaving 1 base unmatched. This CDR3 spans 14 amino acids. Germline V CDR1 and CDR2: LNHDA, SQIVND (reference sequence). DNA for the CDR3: TGTGCCAGTAGTAGCGGGAGCAACACCGGGGAGCTGTTTTTT. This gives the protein CASSSGSNTGELFF.

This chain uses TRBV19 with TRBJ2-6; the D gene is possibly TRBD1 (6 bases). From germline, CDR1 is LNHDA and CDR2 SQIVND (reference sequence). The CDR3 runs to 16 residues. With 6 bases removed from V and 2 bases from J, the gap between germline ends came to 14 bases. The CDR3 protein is CASSTDPGAGANVLTF. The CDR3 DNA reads TGTGCCAGTAGCACCGACCCAGGGGCTGGGGCCAACGTCCTGACTTTC.